This T cell receptor (beta chain) was recovered during a study of CD8 T cells in Susac syndrome (dated by TCRdb to the late 2010s). Study-level background: The study used repertoire sequencing to test whether antigen drove CD8+ T cell activation and differentiation in Susac syndrome. The clonality of the CD8+ T cell repertoire was compared across 12 healthy donors, 14 Susac syndrome patients and under 17 multiple sclerosis patients. The study at large found these results: The number of individuals in the TCR sequencing and HLA analysis was recognized as being relatively small.

From a lookup of the germline V gene (reference sequence), CDR1 and CDR2 are PRHDT and FYEKMQ. V is trimmed back by 5 bases and J by 5 bases, and the junction contains 7 bases that no gene match accounts for. The CDR3 contains 14 residues, cysteine and phenylalanine counted. Only the CDR3 DNA stays, 42 bases, in frame from base 1. About this clonotype: Its antigen is unknown. No base quality values were provided; no much bigger clone lies one nucleotide off.

Peripheral blood CD8+ and CD4+ T cells from healthy donors, Susac syndrome patients and multiple sclerosis patients were profiled using high-throughput TCR beta sequencing. The healthy donors served as controls matched for age and sex. CD8+ TEMRA cells were enriched by FACS, while bulk CD8+ and CD4+ T cells were purified by magnetic negative isolation. Blood was drawn into EDTA tubes, processed within 24 hours, and PBMCs were isolated by density gradient centrifugation. PBMCs intended for TCR sequencing were cryopreserved in liquid nitrogen and were subsequently thawed in a 37 degrees C water bath. The sorted or isolated CD4+, CD8+ and CD8+ TEMRA cells had a purity of 90% or higher. RNA was extracted with the RNeasy kit and roughly 0.5 to 1 ug was reverse transcribed using random hexamers. The immunoSEQ multiplex PCR assay, which covers 54 Vbeta and 13 Jbeta segments, was used to amplify TCR beta CDR3 regions. Bias from PCR amplification was corrected by using a synthetic template baseline for primer optimization and for computational correction. Regarding the original processing steps: Reads were assigned to V, D and J genes according to IMGT and analyzed in immunoSEQ Analyzer, with only productive sequences retained. Clonality was computed as one minus Shannon entropy normalized by log2 of the number of productive unique sequences. For each patient and control, public and private clones were evaluated among the 100 most prevalent clones. A clone was defined as Susac-specific if it was absent from the healthy and MS cohorts, from roughly 990 published viral clones and from other ImmuneACCESS disease sequences. TCRdb passed the public sequencing reads through fastp at Q25 and MiXCR, retaining productive beta sequences. Rows are unified per CDR3 protein, each entry keeping the most common DNA and genes. TCRdb's processing, not the authors' own work, is the source of the V and J calls. A total of tens of thousands of distinct CDR3 sequences appear in this sample, roughly 93% of them only once. The biggest ten clones account for roughly 0.52% of the sample.

This TCR was sampled from a human donor in good health. The rearranged segments are TRBV13 and TRBJ1-1, with TRBD1 identical over 8 junction bases. The sample taken for sequencing was CD8+ T cells from PBMCs. The DNA sequence follows: TGTGCCAGCAGCATCAGACAGGGGATAACTGAAGCTTTCTTT. This encodes CASSIRQGITEAFF.